The rows below give T cell receptor beta chains drawn from one sample of a study of Graves' ophthalmopathy and Graves' hyperthyroidism. Using its own MiXCR run on the multiplex PCR reads, TCRdb lists one record per CDR3 protein. The top ten hold about 4% of the sample, which has 560,000 or so distinct CDR3 sequences, 39% seen once. The source material was peripheral blood or thyroid tissue (not recorded which). The source of these receptors is an adult man with Graves' hyperthyroidism. Each CDR3 is given with its conserved first and last residue. Each record gives: clone size, V gene, D gene, J gene, CDR3 DNA, CDR3 protein. A D gene is named only where the DNA matches it firmly. Only some rows state a clone size, as once, few, many or a class for expanded clones.

many	TRBV19	NA	TRBJ2-7	TGTGCCAGTAGTTCGATGGACGGACCCTACGAGCAGTACTTC	CASSSMDGPYEQYF
NA	TRBV20-1	TRBD1	TRBJ2-7	TGCAGTGCTAGGTTGCCGGGACAGGGACGGGCCTACGAGCAGTACTTC	CSARLPGQGRAYEQYF
NA	TRBV29-1	TRBD2	TRBJ2-3	TGCAGCGACGGGGCGATAGCGGGAGCCGTAGATACGCAGTATTTT	CSDGAIAGAVDTQYF
NA	TRBV29-1	TRBD2	TRBJ2-1	TGCAGCGTACTTAGCGGGAGGGCCACCAATGAGCAGTTCTTC	CSVLSGRATNEQFF
NA	TRBV6-1	TRBD1	TRBJ1-2	TGTGCCAGCAGGGGACAGGGGAGGCTAAGCGGCTACACCTTC	CASRGQGRLSGYTF
many	TRBV12-3/TRBV12-4	TRBD2	TRBJ2-5	TGTGCCAGCAGTTTCGCTAGCGGGGTCCTTGAGACCCAGTACTTC	CASSFASGVLETQYF
many	TRBV20-1	TRBD1	TRBJ2-7	TGCAGTGCTAGAGACGACAGGGGAGGCTACGAGCAGTACTTC	CSARDDRGGYEQYF
NA	TRBV5-1	TRBD1	TRBJ1-5	TGCGCCAGCAGTTTACAGGGGATGGACAATCAGCCCCAGCATTTT	CASSLQGMDNQPQHF
few	TRBV12-3/TRBV12-4	TRBD1	TRBJ1-1	TGTGCCAGCAGTTCACAGGGGTTGTACACTGAAGCTTTCTTT	CASSSQGLYTEAFF
many	TRBV5-1	NA	TRBJ1-2	TGCGCCAGCAGCTTGGACTTCCACAGGGTGATAGCTGGCTACACCTTC	CASSLDFHRVIAGYTF
few	TRBV12-3/TRBV12-4	NA	TRBJ2-2	TGTGCCAGCAGTTTTCTCAGACACACCGGGGAGCTGTTTTTT	CASSFLRHTGELFF
many	TRBV2	NA	TRBJ1-1	TGTGCCAGCAGAGGGGGAGCGGTCGAAGCTTTCTTT	CASRGGAVEAFF
many	TRBV7-8	TRBD1	TRBJ1-4	TGTGCCAGCAGCTTAAGAGGGGACAGGGATGAAAAACTGTTTTTT	CASSLRGDRDEKLFF
many	TRBV12-3/TRBV12-4	NA	TRBJ1-6	TGTGCCAGCAGCCAAGGGCGCGGTTCACCCCTCCACTTT	CASSQGRGSPLHF